What follows are 14 T cell receptor beta chains derived from one specimen sequenced in a study of CD8 T cells in ankylosing spondylitis. General study findings and limits: A TCR beta motif of eight highly homologous variants appeared characteristic of ankylosing spondylitis blood.

TCRdb ran MiXCR on the 5' RACE reads and lists one entry per CDR3 protein. The sample has 500,000 to 550,000 distinct CDR3 sequences; about 13% are singletons. Antigens of these TCRs are unknown. Source material: blood, either unsorted or a sorted T cell fraction (not recorded which). The receptors originated from a male donor with ankylosing spondylitis.

The J gene is TRBJ1-5, the V gene TRBV18, with D hard to call. Germline lookup yields CDR1 KGHSH and CDR2 LQKENI. The CDR3 covers 15 residues. The V and J ends lost 4 bases and 2 bases respectively, with 12 bases between them. CDR3 amino acids: CASSREKGRNQPQHF. In DNA form, the CDR3 reads TGTGCCAGCTCACGGGAGAAAGGGCGCAATCAGCCCCAGCATTTT.

This clonotype was seen at least ten times. The chain joins TRBV25-1 to TRBJ2-7, with D tentatively TRBD1 (6 bases). Germline loops: CDR1 MGHDK, CDR2 SYGVNS. The CDR3 contains 15 residues. V shed 3 bases and J shed 4 bases, with 16 bases lying between them. CDR3 coding DNA: TGTGCCAGCAGTGATCCCTCCAGGGGAAGTTACGAGCAGTACTTC. Its translation: CASSDPSRGSYEQYF.

The V and J genes are TRBV30 and TRBJ2-3; D perhaps matches TRBD2 (5 bases). The ends were cut back, 7 bases at V and 6 bases at J, with 23 bases in the middle. This CDR3 spans 15 amino acids. Germline CDR1 GTSNPN, CDR2 SVGIG (reference sequence). CDR3 residues: CASKSGPFLGDTQYF. CDR3 DNA: TGTGCCTCGAAAAGCGGACCCTTTCTGGGGGATACGCAGTATTTT.

This clonotype was counted at least ten times. The CDR3 DNA reads TGTGCCAGCAGTCCTCACGGGACAGGGGCAACAGATACGCAGTATTTT. Translation gives CASSPHGTGATDTQYF. The gene calls are TRBV11-2 and TRBJ2-3; 10 bases line up with TRBD1. Germline lookup yields CDR1 SGHAT and CDR2 FQNNGV. The CDR3 extends over 16 amino acids. V lost 6 bases and J lost 3; bases outside the gene matches: 9.

The genes are TRBV5-1 and TRBJ1-1; D unclear. Germline-derived CDR1 and CDR2 are SGHRS and YFSETQ. The CDR3 runs to 15 residues. V was shortened by 3 bases and J by 4 bases, with 16 bases between the two germline ends. CDR3 region: CASSYVMGASTEAFF. CDR3 in DNA: TGCGCCAGCAGCTACGTTATGGGAGCAAGCACTGAAGCTTTCTTT.

This clonotype was found a few times. This chain connects TRBV2 to TRBJ2-1; 9 nucleotides match TRBD2. CDR1 and CDR2 (germline): SNHLY, FYNNEI. The CDR3 spans 15 residues. V gave up 7 bases and J gave up 12 bases; unmatched junction bases: 16. DNA of the CDR3: TGTGCCAGCACCCCCTGGGGCGGGAGGGCCTCGGTGCAGTTCTTC. It specifies CASTPWGGRASVQFF. Full variable domain (missing parts from reference TRBV2 and TRBJ2-1): EPEVTQTPSHQVTQMGQEVILRCVPISNHLYFYWYRQILGQKVEFLVSFYNNEISEKSEIFDDQFSVERPDGSNFTLKIRSTKLEDSAMYFCASTPWGGRASVQFFGPGTRLTVL.

The chain has TRBV5-1 and TRBJ2-5, with TRBD2 matching over 7 bases. Germline V gene sequence: CDR1 SGHRS, CDR2 YFSETQ. CDR3 length: 14 amino acids. The V gene end was trimmed by 4 bases and the J gene end by 4 bases; junction bases not matched to a gene: 7. This CDR3 is CASSPATSSETQYF. CDR3 nucleotide sequence: TGCGCCAGCAGCCCGGCGACTAGCTCAGAGACCCAGTACTTC.

This clonotype was seen many times. The V call is TRBV5-1, the J call TRBJ2-1; TRBD1 matches 7 bases. Germline V gene data show CDR1 as SGHRS and CDR2 as YFSETQ. V lost 4 bases to trimming and J lost 5 bases; unmatched junction nucleotides: 6. The length of the CDR3 is 14 residues. The CDR3 loop reads CASSLSGQNNEQFF. The CDR3 bases are TGCGCCAGCAGCCTGTCGGGACAGAACAATGAGCAGTTCTTC.

The chain couples TRBV29-1 to TRBJ1-6; 8 bases fit TRBD1. This CDR3 contains 13 residues. CDR1 is SQVTM and CDR2 is ANQGSEA in the germline V gene. V shed 3 bases and J 10 bases; nucleotides not matched to a gene: 5. The CDR3 here is CSVETGDGSPLHF. CDR3 nucleotides: TGCAGCGTTGAGACAGGGGACGGCTCACCCCTCCACTTT.

The V and J genes are TRBV9 and TRBJ1-2; 8 bases map to TRBD1. After removal of 0 bases from V and 10 bases from J, the junction contained 17 bases not matched to a gene. The germline V gene has CDR1 SGDLS and CDR2 YYNGEE. The CDR3 spans 17 residues. The CDR3 loop is CASSVVSFLGQGSPYTF. The CDR3 nucleotides read TGTGCCAGCAGCGTAGTATCATTTCTCGGACAGGGCTCTCCCTACACCTTC.

The rearrangement links TRBV20-1 to TRBJ1-1; TRBD1 matches 8 bases. The CDR3 consists of 13 residues. V was pared by 6 bases and J by 3 bases, with 6 bases of the junction left unmatched. CDR1 and CDR2 (germline): DFQATT, SNEGSKA (reference sequence). The CDR3 protein is CSAARGQDTEAFF. The CDR3, as DNA: TGCAGTGCCGCCAGGGGGCAGGACACTGAAGCTTTCTTT.

This clonotype was picked up a small number of times. The chain employs TRBV7-9 and TRBJ2-2, with 7 bases fitting TRBD2. This CDR3 contains 15 residues. Germline CDR1 SEHNR, CDR2 FQNEAQ (reference sequence). Unmatched junction bases numbered 3, after V lost 1 base and J lost 4 bases. The chain's CDR3 is CASSLGGSRTGELFF. CDR3 nucleotides: TGTGCCAGCAGCTTAGGCGGGAGCCGCACCGGGGAGCTGTTTTTT.

This clonotype occurred a few times. CDR3 sequence: CASANPRALSYNEQFF. The CDR3 region has the DNA TGTGCTAGTGCCAACCCCAGGGCTCTCTCCTACAATGAGCAGTTCTTC. V usage is TRBV12-5 and J usage is TRBJ2-1; TRBD1 might be the D (5 bases). The CDR3 length is 16 residues. V dropped 7 bases and J dropped 0 bases, with 16 bases sitting between them. The germline V gene has CDR1 LGHNT and CDR2 FRNRAP.

In its sample, this clonotype was seen a few times. This sequence joins TRBV7-9 and TRBJ1-6; 7 bases agree with TRBD1. The J segment lost 5 bases and the V segment lost 2 bases, leaving 3 bases of the junction unmatched. CDR3 length: 15 amino acids. CDR1 and CDR2 from the germline V gene are SEHNR and FQNEAQ (reference sequence). CDR3 in amino acids: CASSLQGGDNSPLHF. CDR3 in DNA: TGTGCCAGCAGCTTACAGGGGGGAGATAATTCACCCCTCCACTTT.